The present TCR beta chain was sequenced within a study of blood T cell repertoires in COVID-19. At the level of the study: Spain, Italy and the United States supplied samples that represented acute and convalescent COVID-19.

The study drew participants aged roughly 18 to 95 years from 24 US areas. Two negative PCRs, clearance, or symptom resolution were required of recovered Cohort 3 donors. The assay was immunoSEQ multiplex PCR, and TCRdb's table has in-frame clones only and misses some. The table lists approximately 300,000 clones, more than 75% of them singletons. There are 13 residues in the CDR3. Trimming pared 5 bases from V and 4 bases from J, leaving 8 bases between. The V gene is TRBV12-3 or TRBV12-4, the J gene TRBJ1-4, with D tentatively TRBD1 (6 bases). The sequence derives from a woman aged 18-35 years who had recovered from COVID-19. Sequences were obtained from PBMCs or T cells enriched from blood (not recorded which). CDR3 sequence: CASSGDNNEKLFF. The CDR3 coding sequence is TGTGCCAGCAGTGGGGACAATAATGAAAAACTGTTTTTT.